This T cell receptor (beta chain) was retrieved from a study of a mutant IDH1 vaccine in newly diagnosed glioma. Profiled with immunoSEQ multiplex PCR; TCRdb holds only in-frame clones, not every one. The sample consists of 70,000 or so clones, around 84% of them appearing once. The time point was: week 35, safety follow-up. Vaccinated patients received 300 ug of mutant IDH1 20-mer peptide per dose, with topical imiquimod. CDR1 is MDHEN, CDR2 SYDVKM, per germline. There are 13 residues in the CDR3. Deletions cut 6 bases from V and 2 bases from J, with 10 bases between. Concerning this clone itself: Its antigen remains unidentified.

Specimen: PBMCs, collected from a glioma patient whose treatment included an IDH1 peptide vaccine. The chain couples TRBV28 to TRBJ1-2, with D possibly matching TRBD1 (6 bases). This TCR was recovered from a man younger than 40 with glioma. In DNA, the CDR3 is TGTGCCAGCAGCCTTCAGGGGAACTATGGCTACACCTTC. Translation gives CASSLQGNYGYTF.